This TCR beta chain was sequenced in a study of T cells in Graves' hyperthyroidism and ophthalmopathy. This CDR3 is 15 amino acids long. Germline-derived CDR1 and CDR2 are SNHLY and FYNNEI. With V trimmed by 3 bases and J by 3 bases, 3 bases remained unmatched. Researchers amplified the TCR beta CDR3 regions from RNA transcripts. HTBI primers were the set used in a first-round RT-PCR of the TCR CDR3. Via MiXCR, TCRdb re-called the multiplex PCR reads, giving one row per CDR3 protein. The repertoire has about 690,000 distinct CDR3 sequences, about 18% of them found once; the top ten carry about 16%. The study, taken as a whole, reports: Ophthalmopathy cases were set apart from stable hyperthyroidism by a 13 V-J model.

The sample holds many counts of this clonotype. Its antigen is not identified. Sequenced sample: blood. This receptor was taken from a man between 50 and 59 years old with Graves' hyperthyroidism. V and J are TRBV2 and TRBJ2-1, with TRBD1 matching over 9 bases. The CDR3 DNA reads as TGTGCCAGCAGTGAGGGACAGGGCTACTACAATGAGCAGTTCTTC. Protein sequence: CASSEGQGYYNEQFF.